Below, 8 T cell receptor beta chains from the same sample are listed, as sequenced in a study of blood T cell repertoires in COVID-19. TCRdb keeps only in-frame clones here, not all; method: immunoSEQ multiplex PCR. The sample holds fewer than 50,000 clones, around 80% seen once. The sequencing sample was made of peripheral blood. These receptors all come from a man older than 75 with acute or convalescent COVID-19.

V usage is TRBV19 and J usage is TRBJ1-5; 7 bases are shared with TRBD1. Germline CDR1 and CDR2: LNHDA and SQIVND (reference sequence). V gave up 10 bases and J gave up 4 bases; unmatched junction bases: 7. CDR3 length: 13 amino acids. The CDR3 DNA is TGTGCCACCCAGGGGGACGGGAATCAGCCCCAGCATTTT. This sequence encodes CATQGDGNQPQHF.

J is TRBJ2-7 and V is TRBV10-3, with 10 nucleotides matching TRBD2. The germline gives CDR1 ENHRY, CDR2 SYGVKD. The CDR3 has 16 amino acids. V dropped 6 bases and J dropped 0; count of bases not matched to a gene: 8. DNA of the CDR3: TGTGCCATCAGAAGTAGCGGGGGGCACGACTCCTACGAGCAGTACTTC. Protein sequence: CAIRSSGGHDSYEQYF.

This sequence joins TRBV28 and TRBJ1-5; a weak D match, TRBD1 (6 bases). The germline V gene encodes CDR1 MDHEN and CDR2 SYDVKM. CDR3 length equals 13 residues. V was pared by 10 bases and J by 0 bases, with 10 bases between. The CDR3 nucleotides are TGTGCCATCCGACAGGATAGCAATCAGCCCCAGCATTTT. This translates into CAIRQDSNQPQHF.

The rearrangement joins TRBV5-6 to TRBJ1-1; D is unclear. The CDR3 covers 14 residues. Germline V gene lookup returns CDR1 SGHDT and CDR2 YYEEEE. The V end was cut by 7 bases, the J end by 5 bases, with 18 bases between. The CDR3 loop is CASDAGFGRTEAFF. In DNA, the CDR3 is TGTGCCAGCGACGCGGGGTTTGGTAGAACTGAAGCTTTCTTT.

This chain joins TRBV10-3 and TRBJ2-7; D may be TRBD2 (5 bases). The V and J ends lost 2 bases and 1 base respectively, with 9 bases between them. Germline CDR1 ENHRY, CDR2 SYGVKD. The CDR3 consists of 14 residues. CDR3 coding DNA: TGTGCCATCAGTGAGGAGCGGAAGTCCTACGAGCAGTACTTC. Protein sequence: CAISEERKSYEQYF.

This clone occurred once. The V gene is TRBV9, the J gene TRBJ1-1; D not certain. Germline values: CDR1 SGDLS, CDR2 YYNGEE. The CDR3 is 17 residues long. V was shortened by 1 base and J by 6 bases, with 22 bases between the two germline ends. CDR3 DNA sequence: TGTGCCAGCAGCGTATTTAGCGGAGCCATGGATCGTTCTGAAGCTTTCTTT. Residues: CASSVFSGAMDRSEAFF.

This rearrangement joins TRBV28 to TRBJ1-2, with D perhaps matching TRBD1 (6 bases). Germline V gives CDR1 MDHEN, CDR2 SYDVKM. The CDR3 runs to 13 residues. Trimming took 7 bases from V and 5 from J, leaving 14 bases between them. The CDR3 is CASTPRGAYGYTF. The CDR3 region has the DNA TGTGCCAGCACCCCCCGGGGGGCTTATGGCTACACCTTC.

The V gene is TRBV6-5, the J gene TRBJ2-3; the match to TRBD2 covers 8 bases. This CDR3 has 14 amino acids. Looked up from germline, CDR1 is MNHEY and CDR2 is SVGAGI. The V and J ends lost 4 bases and 8 bases, in that order; junction bases with no gene match: 8. CDR3 loop: CASSFGGAKGTQYF. CDR3 DNA sequence: TGTGCCAGCAGTTTCGGGGGGGCGAAGGGTACGCAGTATTTT.